The 22 T cell receptor beta chains below come from one sample, sequenced in a study of T-cell reconstitution after alpha-beta-depleted transplantation in children. The library targeted TCRbeta and was prepared with unique molecular identifiers. Via MiXCR, TCRdb re-called the PCR reads, giving one row per CDR3 protein. This table has some 81,000 distinct CDR3 sequences, about 14% appearing once. The sample was PBMCs, mostly from graft donor cells, taken 180 days after TCRalphabeta/CD19-depleted stem cell transplant. The source is a male patient aged 2-15 years who had a stem cell transplant for acute lymphoblastic leukemia, so the T cells may come from the graft donor.

The rearrangement joins TRBV7-3 to TRBJ1-2; possible D gene TRBD1, 6 bases. The V end was cut by 5 bases, the J end by 4 bases, with 26 bases between. Germline CDR1 SGHTA, CDR2 FQGTGA. The CDR3 has 18 amino acids. CDR3 sequence reads: CASSPRGGRDGHGYGYTF. In nucleotides, the CDR3 is TGTGCCAGCAGCCCCCGGGGGGGGCGGGACGGTCATGGCTATGGCTACACCTTC.

This clonotype was seen more than once but under ten times. The gene calls are TRBV5-1 and TRBJ1-1; tentatively, D is TRBD1 (5 bases). The CDR3 extends over 13 amino acids. V dropped 0 bases and J dropped 5 bases, with 8 bases sitting between them. Per the germline V gene, CDR1 is SGHRS and CDR2 is YFSETQ. CDR3 bases: TGCGCCAGCAGCTTGGACCAGGGAACTGAAGCTTTCTTT. Encoded protein: CASSLDQGTEAFF. The full variable domain, with the rest looked up from reference TRBV5-1 and TRBJ1-1, is KAGVTQTPRYLIKTRGQQVTLSCSPISGHRSVSWYQQTPGQGLQFLFEYFSETQRNKGNFPGRFSGRQFSNSRSEMNVSTLELGDSALYLCASSLDQGTEAFFGQGTRLTVV.

This clonotype was recorded many times. The chain employs TRBV29-1 and TRBJ2-7, with D tentatively TRBD1 or TRBD2 (7 bases each). The CDR3 contains 15 residues. Trimming cost V 3 bases and J 1 base, with 16 bases left between them. Germline-derived CDR1 and CDR2 are SQVTM and ANQGSEA. CDR3 sequence: CSVDGGEGASYEQYF. The CDR3 nucleotides read TGCAGCGTTGACGGTGGGGAGGGGGCTTCCTACGAGCAGTACTTC.

This clonotype turned up a few times. J is TRBJ2-4 and V is TRBV7-2; 9 nucleotides agree with TRBD1. This CDR3 has 16 residues. Looked up from germline, CDR1 is SGHTA and CDR2 is FQGNSA. Germline trimming cut 5 bases from V and 3 bases from J; bases unmatched to any gene: 8. CDR3 in amino acids: CASSQGTGFIKNIQYF. The CDR3 DNA follows: TGTGCCAGCAGCCAGGGGACAGGGTTTATCAAAAACATTCAGTACTTC.

The sample holds a few counts of this clonotype. The chain couples TRBV7-9 to TRBJ2-3; tentative D call: TRBD2 (5 bases). Deletions cut 1 base from V and 0 bases from J, with 8 bases between. Germline CDR1 SEHNR, CDR2 FQNEAQ (reference sequence). The CDR3 has 15 amino acids. The DNA for the CDR3 is TGTGCCAGCAGCTTAGTAGCGATTAGCACAGATACGCAGTATTTT. Translated, it gives CASSLVAISTDTQYF. Full variable domain (remainder filled in from reference TRBV7-9 and TRBJ2-3): DTGVSQNPRHKITKRGQNVTFRCDPISEHNRLYWYRQTLGQGPEFLTYFQNEAQLEKSRLLSDRFSAERPKGSFSTLEIQRTEQGDSAMYLCASSLVAISTDTQYFGPGTRLTVL.

This clonotype was picked up a small number of times. The chain recombines TRBV4-1 with TRBJ1-3, with no clear D. CDR3 length: 15 residues. Per the germline V gene, CDR1 is MGHRA and CDR2 is YSYEKL. The V end was cut by 1 base, the J end by 0 bases, with 7 bases between. Here the CDR3 DNA reads TGCGCCAGCAGCCAAGTTTCGGTCTCTGGAAACACCATATATTTT. Amino acid sequence: CASSQVSVSGNTIYF.

The chain's CDR3 is CAISDNLHEGRETQYF. The CDR3 DNA follows: TGTGCCATCAGTGACAACTTGCACGAGGGTAGAGAGACCCAGTACTTC. The chain uses TRBV10-3 and TRBJ2-5; possibly TRBD2 for D (5 bases). The length of the CDR3 is 16 residues. The ends were cut back, 3 bases at V and 4 bases at J, with 18 bases in the middle. Germline CDR1 is ENHRY and CDR2 is SYGVKD.

The chain has TRBV7-2 and TRBJ2-7; 9 nucleotides align to TRBD1. Germline V lookup: CDR1 SGHTA, CDR2 FQGNSA. The CDR3 spans 15 residues. Germline trimming cut 2 bases from V and 0 bases from J; bases unmatched to any gene: 2. The CDR3 DNA reads as TGTGCCAGCAGCTTAACGGGACAGGGCTCCTACGAGCAGTACTTC. Its translation: CASSLTGQGSYEQYF.

This clonotype was observed once. The rearrangement joins TRBV6-5 to TRBJ1-3; D ambiguous. CDR1 and CDR2 (germline): MNHEY, SVGAGI. V was pared by 5 bases and J by 1 base, with 12 bases between. This CDR3 has 15 residues. The CDR3 bases are TGTGCCAGCAGTCCGACTCGCCGTTCTGGAAACACCATATATTTT. Translating gives CASSPTRRSGNTIYF.

In this sample, this clonotype turned up many times. This chain connects TRBV5-1 to TRBJ2-1; D is unresolved. Trimming took off 0 bases at V and 14 bases at J, with 12 bases between the two ends. Germline CDR1 is SGHRS and CDR2 is YFSETQ. This CDR3 has 12 amino acids. The CDR3 nucleotides are TGCGCCAGCAGCTTGGGGGGTTACTTCAAGTTCTTC. Amino acid sequence: CASSLGGYFKFF.

This clonotype has just a few counts. The rearrangement uses TRBV3-1 and TRBJ2-5; 10 bases align to TRBD1. The CDR3 sequence is 13 residues long. J was trimmed by 9 bases and V by 2 bases; bases with no gene match: 3. From germline, CDR1 is LGHDT and CDR2 YNNKEL (reference sequence). The DNA for the CDR3 is TGTGCCAGCAGCCAAAGGGACAGGGGCCCCCAGTACTTC. Residues: CASSQRDRGPQYF.

This chain connects TRBV3-1 to TRBJ1-4; no clear D. The CDR3 runs 11 residues. V was clipped by 1 base and J by 10 bases, with 4 bases between them. The germline CDR1 and CDR2 sequences are LGHDT and YNNKEL (reference sequence). The CDR3 nucleotides read TGTGCCAGCAGCCAAGCAGGAAAACTGTTTTTT. Protein: CASSQAGKLFF.

In its sample, this clonotype was seen a few times. This chain uses TRBV29-1 with TRBJ2-7; D call uncertain. This CDR3 contains 13 residues. Germline V gene sequence: CDR1 SQVTM, CDR2 ANQGSEA. Trimming removed 4 bases at V and 0 bases at J, with 10 bases between. Written as DNA, the CDR3 is TGCAGCGTTGGGGCACAGAGCTCCTACGAGCAGTACTTC. It codes for CSVGAQSSYEQYF.

The table lists this clonotype with a few counts. The rearrangement joins TRBV7-9 to TRBJ1-1; no clear D gene. The CDR3 extends over 11 amino acids. In germline, CDR1 is SEHNR, CDR2 FQNEAQ (reference sequence). V gave up 1 base and J gave up 4 bases, with 1 base separating them. Written as DNA, the CDR3 is TGTGCCAGCAGCTTAGTCACTGAAGCTTTCTTT. Encoded protein: CASSLVTEAFF.

The chain recombines TRBV9 with TRBJ2-1, with 10 positions matching TRBD1. CDR1 SGDLS and CDR2 YYNGEE come from the germline V gene. The junction had 6 bases not matched to a gene; V was cut back by 3 bases and J by 6 bases. This CDR3 comprises 15 residues. This CDR3 reads CASSAPDRGINEQFF. The CDR3 nucleotides are TGTGCCAGCAGCGCCCCGGACAGGGGGATCAATGAGCAGTTCTTC.

V is TRBV9 and J is TRBJ1-1, with D hard to call. Germline V gene data show CDR1 as SGDLS and CDR2 as YYNGEE. V was shortened by 4 bases and J by 4 bases, with 5 bases between the two germline ends. The CDR3 runs to 11 residues. In DNA, the CDR3 is TGTGCCAGCAGCCCTGGCACTGAAGCTTTCTTT. Amino acid sequence: CASSPGTEAFF.

V usage is TRBV5-6 and J usage is TRBJ2-7; D gene unclear. Trimming took off 1 base at V and 3 bases at J, with 8 bases between the two ends. Germline V gene sequence: CDR1 SGHDT, CDR2 YYEEEE. The CDR3 spans 13 residues. As DNA, the CDR3 is TGTGCCAGCAGCTTGAGGTCGGGCTACGAGCAGTACTTC. As protein: CASSLRSGYEQYF.

This clonotype was picked up a small number of times. CDR3 sequence reads: CASSRPGTLYF. The CDR3 DNA is TGTGCCAGCAGTCGTCCCGGGACGTTGTACTTC. The chain carries TRBV27 and TRBJ2-7; D may match TRBD1 or TRBD2 (5 bases each). Germline CDR1 and CDR2: MNHEY and SMNVEV (reference sequence). This CDR3 is built from 11 residues. V shed 5 bases and J shed 12 bases, with 14 bases lying between them.

V is TRBV6-2 or TRBV6-3 and J is TRBJ2-7; D is undetermined. The CDR3 loop spans 10 amino acids. The V gene lost 7 bases and the J gene lost 5 bases, with 6 bases spanning the gap. Per germline, CDR1 MNHEY and CDR2 SVGEGT. DNA for the CDR3: TGTGCCAGCACCCGTAACGAGCAGTACTTC. Translated, it gives CASTRNEQYF.

This clonotype was picked up a small number of times. The chain recombines TRBV27 with TRBJ2-3; 8 bases map to TRBD2. The CDR3 length is 16 residues. Germline V gene sequence: CDR1 MNHEY, CDR2 SMNVEV (reference sequence). V lost 2 bases, J lost 4 bases, and 8 bases stayed unmatched. The CDR3 region has the DNA TGTGCCAGCAGTTTAAAGCGGGGGAGGAGGGCAGATACGCAGTATTTT. Protein sequence: CASSLKRGRRADTQYF.

This clonotype was picked up a small number of times. V is TRBV7-9 and J is TRBJ2-5, with a weak D call TRBD1 (6 bases). Trimming cost V 2 bases and J 2 bases, with 18 bases left between them. The CDR3 loop spans 17 amino acids. The germline V gene encodes CDR1 SEHNR and CDR2 FQNEAQ (reference sequence). CDR3 coding DNA: TGTGCCAGCAGCTTACTGGGGACATACGGGCTACAAGAGACCCAGTACTTC. Translation gives CASSLLGTYGLQETQYF. Together with reference TRBV7-9 and TRBJ2-5, the CDR3 gives the full variable domain: DTGVSQNPRHKITKRGQNVTFRCDPISEHNRLYWYRQTLGQGPEFLTYFQNEAQLEKSRLLSDRFSAERPKGSFSTLEIQRTEQGDSAMYLCASSLLGTYGLQETQYFGPGTRLLVL.

Many counts were recorded for this clonotype. The chain is built from TRBV6-2 or TRBV6-3 and TRBJ2-7, with D uncertain. Trimming removed 5 bases at V and 7 bases at J, with 18 bases between. The CDR3 totals 14 residues. Per the germline V gene, CDR1 is MNHEY and CDR2 is SVGEGT. The CDR3 spells CASSRQGPVREQYF. CDR3 nucleotide sequence: TGTGCCAGCAGTCGACAAGGCCCCGTTCGAGAGCAGTACTTC.